The 3 T cell receptor beta chains below all came from one sample that was sequenced in a study of OX40 agonist ivuxolimab in advanced cancers. Some clones are missing from TCRdb's copy, which holds only in-frame ones; the method was immunoSEQ multiplex PCR. The repertoire holds 65,000 to 85,000 clones, with around 88% as singletons. Sequenced here: CD4+ or CD8+ T cells sorted from blood, sampled in a trial of the OX40 agonist ivuxolimab. These receptors originate from an adult with an advanced solid tumor such as melanoma, head and neck, liver or kidney cancer.

The chain uses TRBV5-4 and TRBJ2-3, with 7 bases aligning to TRBD2. J lost 0 bases, V lost 7 bases, and 8 bases had no gene match. Per the germline V gene, CDR1 is SGHNT and CDR2 is YYREEE (reference sequence). The CDR3 totals 15 residues. The CDR3 sequence: CASARGITSTDTQYF. In DNA form, the CDR3 reads TGTGCCAGCGCGCGGGGGATAACTAGCACAGATACGCAGTATTTT.

The genes are TRBV4-1 and TRBJ1-2, with D perhaps TRBD1 (6 bases). Trimming cost V 4 bases and J 7 bases, with 16 bases left between them. CDR1 is MGHRA and CDR2 is YSYEKL in the germline V gene. The CDR3 sequence is 14 residues long. The CDR3 loop is CASSLLQGQGGYTF. CDR3 nucleotides: TGCGCCAGCAGCCTCCTGCAGGGGCAGGGTGGCTACACCTTC.

This chain links TRBV16 with TRBJ2-3; 9 bases align to TRBD1. The CDR3 runs 16 residues. CDR1 is KGHSY, CDR2 FQNENV, per germline. V lost 3 bases to trimming and J lost 1 base; unmatched junction nucleotides: 5. The CDR3 coding sequence is TGTGCCAGCAGCCATCAGGGACAGGGAGGCACAGATACGCAGTATTTT. Its translation is CASSHQGQGGTDTQYF.